This T cell receptor (beta chain) emerged from a study of tumor-infiltrating lymphocytes in glioblastoma multiforme. Study-wide results and limits: Clone frequencies may be distorted by unequal TCR transcripts per cell.

As for this clonotype: Its target is not known.

The CDR3 totals 15 residues. V lost 0 bases and J 3 bases, leaving 9 bases between the germline ends. Germline lookup yields CDR1 LGHNA and CDR2 YNFKEQ. TCR beta libraries were built from RNA through three nested multiplex PCR rounds using modified ARM-PCR. Each CDR3 protein gets one entry after TCRdb re-called the multiplex PCR reads with MiXCR. The sample gives about 10,000 distinct CDR3 sequences, around three fifths of which show up once; under 30% is in the top ten. The chain is built from TRBV4-2 and TRBJ1-5; no clear D gene. Material: brain tumor tissue. The TCR originated in a male donor with glioblastoma. The CDR3 here is CASSQDGQPNQPQHF. The CDR3 nucleotides read TGTGCCAGCAGCCAAGACGGGCAGCCCAATCAGCCCCAGCATTTT.